What follows are 11 T cell receptor beta chains derived from one specimen sequenced in a study of beta chain features in type 1 diabetes. Investigators reverse transcribed all isolated RNA, so they sequenced expressed TCRB transcripts. The table came from immunoSEQ multiplex PCR; TCRdb's copy has only in-frame clones and leaves some out. The sample yields roughly 240,000 clones, roughly 13% seen once. Material: naive CD4+ T cells from blood. The origin of the receptors is a woman aged 40-49 years in good health.

CDR3 residues: CASSSATGSSYNSPLHF. In nucleotides, the CDR3 is TGCGCCAGCAGCTCGGCGACAGGGAGCTCCTATAATTCACCCCTCCACTTT. This chain uses TRBV5-1 with TRBJ1-6, with TRBD1 matching 7 bases. The V segment lost 3 bases and the J segment 0 bases; nucleotides outside the gene matches: 6. Germline V gene sequence: CDR1 SGHRS, CDR2 YFSETQ. CDR3 length: 17 amino acids.

This clone came up once. This chain links TRBV15 with TRBJ2-5, with TRBD2 identical over 7 bases. CDR3 length: 16 amino acids. Germline V gives CDR1 LNHNV, CDR2 YYDKDF (reference sequence). Trimming at V came to 5 bases and at J to 2 bases, leaving 11 bases not matched to a gene. The CDR3 region is CATSHVPSGGQETQYF. The CDR3 DNA follows: TGTGCCACCAGCCATGTTCCCTCGGGGGGACAAGAGACCCAGTACTTC.

A few counts support this clone. The chain couples TRBV5-1 to TRBJ2-1; 8 nucleotides agree with TRBD2. CDR3 length: 15 amino acids. The V gene's germline CDR1 is SGHRS and CDR2 YFSETQ. V lost 0 bases to trimming and J lost 7 bases; unmatched junction nucleotides: 6. The CDR3, as DNA: TGCGCCAGCAGCTTGGCCGCGGGGGGCCAGAATGAGCAGTTCTTC. It codes for CASSLAAGGQNEQFF. Full variable domain (outside the CDR3, taken from reference TRBV5-1 and TRBJ2-1): KAGVTQTPRYLIKTRGQQVTLSCSPISGHRSVSWYQQTPGQGLQFLFEYFSETQRNKGNFPGRFSGRQFSNSRSEMNVSTLELGDSALYLCASSLAAGGQNEQFFGPGTRLTVL.

The V call is TRBV10-3, the J call TRBJ2-7; 8 positions match TRBD1. The CDR3 has 15 residues. V shed 3 bases and J 1 base; nucleotides not matched to a gene: 5. Germline V lookup: CDR1 ENHRY, CDR2 SYGVKD. CDR3 DNA sequence: TGTGCCATCAGTGAACGAAGGGACAGGTCCTACGAGCAGTACTTC. Residues: CAISERRDRSYEQYF.

This rearrangement joins TRBV25-1 to TRBJ2-1, with 7 nucleotides matching TRBD1. This CDR3 has 14 amino acids. The J segment lost 5 bases and the V segment lost 5 bases, leaving 6 bases of the junction unmatched. CDR1 is MGHDK, CDR2 SYGVNS, per germline. The CDR3 region is CASSLLGQNNEQFF. CDR3 DNA sequence: TGTGCCAGCAGTCTATTGGGACAGAACAATGAGCAGTTCTTC.

This clone was recorded a few times. The chain employs TRBV5-1 and TRBJ2-3, with 7 positions matching TRBD2. V was pared by 4 bases and J by 0 bases, with 8 bases of the junction left unmatched. Looked up from germline, CDR1 is SGHRS and CDR2 is YFSETQ. This CDR3 has 16 residues. CDR3: CASSPTGGGSTDTQYF. CDR3 bases: TGCGCCAGCAGCCCCACTGGCGGGGGAAGCACAGATACGCAGTATTTT.

In this sample, this clone turned up a few times. The chain is built from TRBV19 and TRBJ1-4; 7 bases match TRBD1. Germline V gives CDR1 LNHDA, CDR2 SQIVND (reference sequence). There are 13 residues in the CDR3. V trimming: 10 bases; J trimming: 8 bases; junction bases outside the gene matches: 10. The CDR3 here is CATSDRRREKLFF. The CDR3 DNA is TGTGCCACCTCGGACAGGCGGAGAGAAAAACTGTTTTTT.

Only a few counts were recorded for this clone. The rearrangement links TRBV10-3 to TRBJ1-5; D remains ambiguous. Germline V gene lookup returns CDR1 ENHRY and CDR2 SYGVKD. Trimming stripped 0 bases from V and 2 bases from J, with 11 bases between. The CDR3 is 16 amino acids. The CDR3 DNA reads as TGTGCCATCAGTGAGTCGAGGAGGGCGGGCAATCAGCCCCAGCATTTT. It is translated as CAISESRRAGNQPQHF.

This clone was seen a handful of times. The chain links TRBV4-1 to TRBJ1-5, with a tentative D call TRBD1 (6 bases). V was pared by 1 base and J by 4 bases, with 8 bases between. The CDR3 spans 14 residues. The germline gives CDR1 MGHRA, CDR2 YSYEKL. Here the CDR3 reads CASSQVDRNQPQHF. CDR3 coding DNA: TGCGCCAGCAGCCAAGTGGACAGAAATCAGCCCCAGCATTTT.

This clone was picked up one time. For the CDR3, the DNA is TGTGCCAGTAGAGGACAGGGCAAAGCTTTCTTT. Translated: CASRGQGKAFF. The chain is built from TRBV27 and TRBJ1-1; 8 bases fit TRBD1. In germline, CDR1 is MNHEY, CDR2 SMNVEV (reference sequence). The CDR3 contains 11 residues. V shed 9 bases, J shed 9 bases, and the junction held 6 bases outside the gene matches.

This chain links TRBV7-2 with TRBJ1-4; D gene ambiguous. CDR3 size: 12 residues. The germline V gene encodes CDR1 SGHTA and CDR2 FQGNSA. V shed 1 base and J shed 10 bases, with 7 bases lying between them. The chain's CDR3 is CASSLVEGKLFF. The CDR3 coding sequence is TGTGCCAGCAGCTTAGTTGAGGGAAAACTGTTTTTT.